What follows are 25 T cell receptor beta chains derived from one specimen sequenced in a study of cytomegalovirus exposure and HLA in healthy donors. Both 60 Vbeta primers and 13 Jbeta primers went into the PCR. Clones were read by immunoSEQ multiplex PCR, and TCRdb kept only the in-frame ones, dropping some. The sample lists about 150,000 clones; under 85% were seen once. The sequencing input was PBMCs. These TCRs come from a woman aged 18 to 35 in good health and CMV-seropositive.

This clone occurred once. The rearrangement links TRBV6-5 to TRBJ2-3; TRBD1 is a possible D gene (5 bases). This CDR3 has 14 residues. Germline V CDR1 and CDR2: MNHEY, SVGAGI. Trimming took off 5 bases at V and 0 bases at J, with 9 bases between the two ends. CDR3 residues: CASSTGVSTDTQYF. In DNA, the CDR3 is TGTGCCAGCAGTACAGGAGTAAGCACAGATACGCAGTATTTT.

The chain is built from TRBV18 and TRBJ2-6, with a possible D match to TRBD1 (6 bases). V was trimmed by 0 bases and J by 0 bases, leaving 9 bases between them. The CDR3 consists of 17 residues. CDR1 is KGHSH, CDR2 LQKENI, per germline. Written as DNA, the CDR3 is TGTGCCAGCTCACCACCGACAGGAAACTCTGGGGCCAACGTCCTGACTTTC. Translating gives CASSPPTGNSGANVLTF.

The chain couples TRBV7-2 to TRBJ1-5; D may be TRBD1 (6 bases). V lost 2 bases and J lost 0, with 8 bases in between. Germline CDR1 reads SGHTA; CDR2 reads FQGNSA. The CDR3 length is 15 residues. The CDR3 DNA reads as TGTGCCAGCAGCTTAACAGGGAATAGCAATCAGCCCCAGCATTTT. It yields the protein CASSLTGNSNQPQHF. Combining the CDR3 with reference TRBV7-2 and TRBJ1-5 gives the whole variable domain GAGVSQSPSNKVTEKGKDVELRCDPISGHTALYWYRQSLGQGLEFLIYFQGNSAPDKSGLPSDRFSAERTGGSVSTLTIQRTQQEDSAVYLCASSLTGNSNQPQHFGDGTRLSIL.

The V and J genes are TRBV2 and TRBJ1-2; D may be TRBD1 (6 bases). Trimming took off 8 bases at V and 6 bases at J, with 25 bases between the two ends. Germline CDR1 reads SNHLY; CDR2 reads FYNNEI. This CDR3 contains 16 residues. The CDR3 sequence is CASGPKGGFGMDGYTF. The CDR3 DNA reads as TGTGCCAGCGGCCCCAAGGGGGGGTTTGGTATGGATGGCTACACCTTC.

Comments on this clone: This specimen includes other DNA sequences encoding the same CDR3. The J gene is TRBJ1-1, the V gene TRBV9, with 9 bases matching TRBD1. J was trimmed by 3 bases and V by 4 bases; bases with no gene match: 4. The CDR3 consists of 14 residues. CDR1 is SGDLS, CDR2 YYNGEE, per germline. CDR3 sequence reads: CASSPRTGDTEAFF. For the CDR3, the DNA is TGTGCCAGCAGCCCTCGGACAGGGGACACTGAAGCTTTCTTT.

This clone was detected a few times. CDR3 residues: CASSQDGTGREKLFF. The CDR3, as DNA: TGCGCCAGCAGCCAAGATGGGACAGGGAGGGAAAAACTGTTTTTT. The chain has TRBV4-3 and TRBJ1-4; TRBD1 agrees at 9 bases. With 0 bases clipped from V and 8 bases from J, the junction kept 4 bases outside the gene matches. The germline gives CDR1 LGHNA, CDR2 YSLEER. The CDR3 totals 15 residues.

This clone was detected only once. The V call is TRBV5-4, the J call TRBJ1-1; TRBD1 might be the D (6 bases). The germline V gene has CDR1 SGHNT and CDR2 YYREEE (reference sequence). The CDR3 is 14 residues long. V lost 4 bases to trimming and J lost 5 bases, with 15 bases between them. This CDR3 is CASSPRGGGTEAFF. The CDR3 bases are TGTGCCAGCAGCCCGAGGGGGGGAGGTACTGAAGCTTTCTTT.

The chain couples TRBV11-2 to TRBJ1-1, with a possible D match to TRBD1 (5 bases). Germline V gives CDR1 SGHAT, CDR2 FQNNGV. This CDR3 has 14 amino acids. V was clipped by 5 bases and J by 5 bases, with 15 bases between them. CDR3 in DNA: TGTGCCAGCAGCCCGGGCAGGGTACATACTGAAGCTTTCTTT. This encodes CASSPGRVHTEAFF.

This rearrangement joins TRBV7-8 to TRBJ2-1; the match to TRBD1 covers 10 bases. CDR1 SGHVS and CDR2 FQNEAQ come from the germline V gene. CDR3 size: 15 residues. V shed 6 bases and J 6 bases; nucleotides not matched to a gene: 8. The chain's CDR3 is CASRSGQGVVNEQFF. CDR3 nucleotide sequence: TGTGCCAGCAGATCCGGACAGGGGGTGGTCAATGAGCAGTTCTTC.

The CDR3 loop is CASSLYRGGRETQYF. DNA of the CDR3: TGCGCCAGCAGTCTCTACCGGGGGGGCCGCGAGACCCAGTACTTC. The chain has TRBV23-1 and TRBJ2-5, with TRBD2 identical over 8 bases. TRBV23-1 is filed as an ORF, its function uncertain. The J segment lost 5 bases and the V segment lost 4 bases, leaving 9 bases of the junction unmatched. This CDR3 region has 15 residues.

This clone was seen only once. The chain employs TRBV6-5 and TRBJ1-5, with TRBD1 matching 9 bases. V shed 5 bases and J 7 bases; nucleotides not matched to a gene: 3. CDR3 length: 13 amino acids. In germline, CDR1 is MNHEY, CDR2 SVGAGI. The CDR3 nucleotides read TGTGCCAGCAGTAAGGACAGGGGACAGCCCCAGCATTTT. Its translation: CASSKDRGQPQHF.

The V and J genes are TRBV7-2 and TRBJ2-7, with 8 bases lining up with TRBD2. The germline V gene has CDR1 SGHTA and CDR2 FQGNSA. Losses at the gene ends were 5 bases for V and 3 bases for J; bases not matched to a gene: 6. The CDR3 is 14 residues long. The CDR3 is CASSGGLEVYEQYF. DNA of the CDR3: TGTGCCAGCAGCGGGGGACTAGAGGTCTACGAGCAGTACTTC.

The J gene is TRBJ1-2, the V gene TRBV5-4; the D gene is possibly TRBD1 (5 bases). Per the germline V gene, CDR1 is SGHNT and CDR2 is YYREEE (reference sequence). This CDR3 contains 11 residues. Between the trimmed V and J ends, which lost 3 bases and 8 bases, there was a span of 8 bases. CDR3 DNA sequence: TGTGCCAGCAGCTATCAGGGCGGCTACACCTTC. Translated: CASSYQGGYTF.

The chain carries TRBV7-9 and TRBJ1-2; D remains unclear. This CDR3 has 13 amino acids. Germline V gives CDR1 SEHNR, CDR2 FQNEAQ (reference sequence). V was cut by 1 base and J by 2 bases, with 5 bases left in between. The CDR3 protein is CASSLDVNYGYTF. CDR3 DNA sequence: TGTGCCAGCAGCTTAGATGTAAACTATGGCTACACCTTC. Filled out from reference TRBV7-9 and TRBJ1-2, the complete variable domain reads DTGVSQNPRHKITKRGQNVTFRCDPISEHNRLYWYRQTLGQGPEFLTYFQNEAQLEKSRLLSDRFSAERPKGSFSTLEIQRTEQGDSAMYLCASSLDVNYGYTFGSGTRLTVV.

This chain's CDR3 is CAWLAGEGGPRETQYF. The CDR3 coding sequence is TGTGCCTGGCTAGCTGGGGAGGGGGGGCCTCGGGAGACCCAGTACTTC. The V gene is TRBV30, the J gene TRBJ2-5, with D perhaps matching TRBD2 (7 bases). V gave up 5 bases and J gave up 5 bases, with 24 bases separating them. CDR1 and CDR2 from the germline V gene are GTSNPN and SVGIG (reference sequence). There are 16 residues in the CDR3.

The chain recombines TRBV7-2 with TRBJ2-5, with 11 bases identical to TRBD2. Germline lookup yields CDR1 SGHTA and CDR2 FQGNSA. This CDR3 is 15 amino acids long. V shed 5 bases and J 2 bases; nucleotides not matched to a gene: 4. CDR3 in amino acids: CASSIRLAGQETQYF. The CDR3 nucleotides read TGTGCCAGCAGCATCCGACTAGCGGGGCAAGAGACCCAGTACTTC.

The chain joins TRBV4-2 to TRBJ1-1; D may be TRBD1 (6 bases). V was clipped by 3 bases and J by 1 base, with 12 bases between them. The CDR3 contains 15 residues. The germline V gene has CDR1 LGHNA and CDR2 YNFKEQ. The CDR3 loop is CASSQGGLENTEAFF. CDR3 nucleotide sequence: TGTGCCAGCAGCCAGGGGGGGCTGGAGAACACTGAAGCTTTCTTT.

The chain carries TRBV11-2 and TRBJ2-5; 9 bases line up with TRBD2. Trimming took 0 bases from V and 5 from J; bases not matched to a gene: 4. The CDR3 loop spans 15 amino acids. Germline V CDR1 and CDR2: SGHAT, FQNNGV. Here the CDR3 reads CASSLDGTSRETQYF. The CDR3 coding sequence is TGTGCCAGCAGCTTAGACGGGACTAGCAGGGAGACCCAGTACTTC.

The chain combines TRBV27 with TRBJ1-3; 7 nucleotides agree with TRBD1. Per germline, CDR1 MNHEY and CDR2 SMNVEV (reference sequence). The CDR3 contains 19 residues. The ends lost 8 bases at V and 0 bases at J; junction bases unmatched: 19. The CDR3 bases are TGTGCCAGCTCCCGCACCGGGACAGTTACACGAGGCTCTGGAAACACCATATATTTT. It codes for CASSRTGTVTRGSGNTIYF.

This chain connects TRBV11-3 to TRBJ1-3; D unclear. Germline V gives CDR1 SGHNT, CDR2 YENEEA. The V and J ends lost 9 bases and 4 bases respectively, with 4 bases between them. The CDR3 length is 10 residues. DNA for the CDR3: TGTGCCAGGTCAGGAAACACCATATATTTT. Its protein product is CARSGNTIYF.

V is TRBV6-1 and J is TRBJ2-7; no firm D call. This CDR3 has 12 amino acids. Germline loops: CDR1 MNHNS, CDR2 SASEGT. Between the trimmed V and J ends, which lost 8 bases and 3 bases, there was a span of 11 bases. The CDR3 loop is CASRGFIYEQYF. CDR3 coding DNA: TGTGCCAGCCGTGGTTTCATCTACGAGCAGTACTTC.

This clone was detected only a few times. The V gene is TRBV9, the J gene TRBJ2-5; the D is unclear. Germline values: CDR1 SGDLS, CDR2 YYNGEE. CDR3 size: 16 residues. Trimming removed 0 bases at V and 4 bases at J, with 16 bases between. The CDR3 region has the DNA TGTGCCAGCAGCGTAGGGGCGTTCCCCCCCGGAGAGACCCAGTACTTC. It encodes CASSVGAFPPGETQYF.

CDR3 coding DNA: TGTGCCAGCAGCATCGGGTCGACCGGCGAGCAGTACTTC. It is translated as CASSIGSTGEQYF. The rearrangement joins TRBV11-3 to TRBJ2-7; D unclear. This CDR3 is built from 13 residues. V was shortened by 5 bases and J by 6 bases, with 14 bases between the two germline ends. Germline CDR1 reads SGHNT; CDR2 reads YENEEA. Full variable domain (remainder filled in from reference TRBV11-3 and TRBJ2-7): EAGVVQSPRYKIIEKKQPVAFWCNPISGHNTLYWYLQNLGQGPELLIRYENEEAVDDSQLPKDRFSAERLKGVDSTLKIQPAELGDSAVYLCASSIGSTGEQYFGPGTRLTVT.

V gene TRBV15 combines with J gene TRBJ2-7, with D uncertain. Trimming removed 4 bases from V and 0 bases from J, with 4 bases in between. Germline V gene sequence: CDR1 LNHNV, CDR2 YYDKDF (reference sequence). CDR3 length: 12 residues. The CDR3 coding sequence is TGTGCCACCAGCACTAGCTCCTACGAGCAGTACTTC. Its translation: CATSTSSYEQYF.

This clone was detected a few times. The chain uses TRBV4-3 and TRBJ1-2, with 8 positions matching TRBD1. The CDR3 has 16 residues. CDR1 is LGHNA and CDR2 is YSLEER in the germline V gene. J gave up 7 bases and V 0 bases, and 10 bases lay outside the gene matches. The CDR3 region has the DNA TGCGCCAGCAGCCAAGACCTCCGGGACAGGTTTGGTGGCTACACCTTC. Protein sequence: CASSQDLRDRFGGYTF.